The rows below give T cell receptor beta chains drawn from one sample of a study of T cell responses to AZD1222 COVID-19 vaccine. Data came from immunoSEQ multiplex PCR; TCRdb stores just in-frame clones and leaves some out. The data show some 100,000 clones, about 89% seen once. The specimen was peripheral blood, collected on day 0 of AZD1222 vaccination. These receptors were taken from an adult in good health. Each CDR3 is given with its conserved first and last residue. The order of the fields is J gene, D gene, V gene, clone size, CDR3 protein, CDR3 DNA. A D gene is named only where the DNA matches it firmly. Clone size, where shown, is once, few, many, or a class for clones that have expanded.

J: TRBJ1-2; D: .; V: TRBV11-1; size: few; CDR3: CASSSYRTGRVYGYTF; DNA: TGTGCCAGCAGCTCCTACAGAACGGGAAGAGTCTATGGCTACACCTTC
J: TRBJ2-1; D: .; V: TRBV5-1; size: .; CDR3: CASSPGHGNGEQFF; DNA: TGCGCCAGCAGCCCGGGACACGGTAACGGTGAGCAGTTCTTC
J: TRBJ1-1; D: .; V: TRBV10-3; size: .; CDR3: CAISDRENTEAFF; DNA: TGTGCCATCAGTGACAGGGAGAACACTGAAGCTTTCTTT
J: TRBJ1-5; D: TRBD1; V: TRBV24-1; size: .; CDR3: CATGDREGQPQHF; DNA: TGTGCCACCGGCGACAGGGAGGGTCAGCCCCAGCATTTT
J: TRBJ2-7; D: .; V: TRBV29-1; size: .; CDR3: CSVEDTRLSYEQYF; DNA: TGCAGCGTTGAAGATACCCGGCTTTCCTACGAGCAGTACTTC
J: TRBJ2-7; D: .; V: TRBV20-1; size: .; CDR3: CSARVWDEQYF; DNA: TGCAGTGCTAGGGTATGGGACGAGCAGTACTTC
J: TRBJ2-1; D: .; V: TRBV6-6; size: .; CDR3: CASSYSRGKGDEQFF; DNA: TGTGCCAGCAGTTACTCCCGGGGCAAGGGCGATGAGCAGTTCTTC
J: TRBJ1-2; D: .; V: TRBV15; size: .; CDR3: CATSRVGFSGAGYTF; DNA: TGTGCCACCAGCAGAGTTGGGTTTTCGGGGGCTGGCTACACCTTC
J: TRBJ1-1; D: TRBD1; V: TRBV6-5; size: .; CDR3: CASTPGQGTGEAFF; DNA: TGTGCCAGCACCCCGGGACAGGGAACAGGAGAAGCTTTCTTT
J: TRBJ1-1; D: .; V: TRBV19; size: .; CDR3: CASSKRSTANMNTEAFF; DNA: TGTGCCAGCAGTAAGCGCTCGACAGCGAATATGAACACTGAAGCTTTCTTT
J: TRBJ1-1; D: .; V: TRBV9; size: .; CDR3: CASSVAPVNTEAFF; DNA: TGTGCCAGCAGCGTAGCACCGGTGAACACTGAAGCTTTCTTT
J: TRBJ2-1; D: .; V: TRBV3-1/TRBV3-2; size: .; CDR3: CASSQELLHNEQFF; DNA: TGTGCCAGCAGCCAAGAACTCCTCCACAATGAGCAGTTCTTC
J: TRBJ2-2; D: .; V: TRBV4-1; size: .; CDR3: CASSQLIVASLSNTGELFF; DNA: TGCGCCAGCAGCCAGTTGATTGTGGCGTCACTTTCGAACACCGGGGAGCTGTTTTTT
J: TRBJ1-3; D: .; V: TRBV5-1; size: .; CDR3: CASSLAPISGNTIYF; DNA: TGCGCCAGCAGCTTGGCACCTATCTCTGGAAACACCATATATTTT
J: TRBJ2-1; D: .; V: TRBV7-3; size: .; CDR3: CASSSMVLPYNEQFF; DNA: TGTGCCAGCAGCTCCATGGTCTTACCCTACAATGAGCAGTTCTTC
J: TRBJ1-1; D: .; V: TRBV6-6; size: .; CDR3: CATTAPMNTEAFF; DNA: TGTGCCACCACAGCCCCCATGAACACTGAAGCTTTCTTT
J: TRBJ2-1; D: TRBD2; V: TRBV11-3; size: .; CDR3: CASSPSGVEEQFF; DNA: TGTGCCAGCAGCCCCAGCGGGGTTGAGGAGCAGTTCTTC
J: TRBJ2-1; D: .; V: TRBV11-2; size: .; CDR3: CASSLGYEQFF; DNA: TGTGCCAGCAGCTTAGGATATGAGCAGTTCTTC
J: TRBJ2-7; D: .; V: TRBV3-1/TRBV3-2; size: .; CDR3: CASGNQGGEQYF; DNA: TGTGCCAGCGGGAACCAGGGGGGGGAGCAGTACTTC
J: TRBJ1-2; D: .; V: TRBV28; size: .; CDR3: CASSGDRIYGYTF; DNA: TGTGCCAGCAGTGGTGACAGAATTTATGGCTACACCTTC
J: TRBJ2-1; D: TRBD2; V: TRBV10-1; size: once; CDR3: CASSESSSGIWEQFF; DNA: TGCGCCAGCAGTGAGTCTTCTAGCGGAATATGGGAGCAGTTCTTC
J: TRBJ2-7; D: .; V: TRBV3-1/TRBV3-2; size: .; CDR3: CASSRGLSDYEQYF; DNA: TGTGCCAGCAGCCGAGGACTGTCGGATTACGAGCAGTACTTC
J: TRBJ2-3; D: .; V: TRBV2; size: .; CDR3: CASSGISDTQYF; DNA: TGTGCCAGCAGCGGTATCTCAGATACGCAGTATTTT
J: TRBJ2-1; D: .; V: TRBV9; size: .; CDR3: CASSPSSYNEQFF; DNA: TGTGCCAGCAGCCCCAGCTCCTACAATGAGCAGTTCTTC
J: TRBJ2-7; D: .; V: TRBV11-2; size: .; CDR3: CASSLIRTTYEQYF; DNA: TGTGCCAGCAGCTTAATCAGGACCACCTACGAGCAGTACTTC
J: TRBJ2-3; D: .; V: TRBV5-4; size: .; CDR3: CASSLDRGSADTQYF; DNA: TGTGCCAGCAGCCTTGACAGAGGGTCGGCAGATACGCAGTATTTT
J: TRBJ2-2; D: .; V: TRBV7-2; size: .; CDR3: CASSLASGYTGELFF; DNA: TGTGCCAGCAGCTTAGCTAGCGGCTACACCGGGGAGCTGTTTTTT
J: TRBJ1-4; D: .; V: TRBV6-1; size: .; CDR3: CASSEDPMKKLFF; DNA: TGTGCCAGCAGTGAGGATCCAATGAAAAAACTGTTTTTT
J: TRBJ1-3; D: .; V: TRBV28; size: .; CDR3: CASGGNTIYF; DNA: TGTGCCTCTGGGGGAAACACCATATATTTT
J: TRBJ2-1; D: .; V: TRBV3-1/TRBV3-2; size: .; CDR3: CASSHGGGGRDEQFF; DNA: TGTGCCAGCAGCCACGGAGGGGGGGGACGGGATGAGCAGTTCTTC
J: TRBJ2-7; D: .; V: TRBV11-2; size: .; CDR3: CASSLSPGGYEQYF; DNA: TGTGCCAGCAGCTTATCCCCCGGAGGCTACGAGCAGTACTTC
J: TRBJ2-3; D: .; V: TRBV28; size: .; CDR3: CATPCGPSTDTQYF; DNA: TGTGCCACCCCGTGCGGCCCTAGCACAGATACGCAGTATTTT
J: TRBJ1-5; D: TRBD1; V: TRBV4-1; size: once; CDR3: CASSPRTGVNQPQHF; DNA: TGCGCCAGCAGCCCCAGGACAGGGGTGAATCAGCCCCAGCATTTT
J: TRBJ2-7; D: .; V: TRBV7-9; size: .; CDR3: CASNGIGGRGGEQYF; DNA: TGTGCCAGCAACGGGATTGGGGGGAGAGGAGGCGAGCAGTACTTC
J: TRBJ2-1; D: .; V: TRBV2; size: .; CDR3: CASSLNRELGNEQFF; DNA: TGTGCCAGCAGTCTGAATAGGGAGTTGGGCAATGAGCAGTTCTTC
J: TRBJ2-3; D: .; V: TRBV3-1/TRBV3-2; size: .; CDR3: CASSQGGSGSTDTQYF; DNA: TGTGCCAGCAGCCAAGGGGGTAGCGGCTCCACAGATACGCAGTATTTT
J: TRBJ2-7; D: TRBD1; V: TRBV6-5; size: .; CDR3: CASLSGQGGEQYF; DNA: TGTGCCAGCTTGTCCGGACAGGGCGGCGAGCAGTACTTC
J: TRBJ1-6; D: .; V: TRBV9; size: .; CDR3: CASSLRDTYNNSPLHF; DNA: TGTGCCAGCAGCCTACGAGACACCTACAATAATTCACCCCTCCACTTT
J: TRBJ2-4; D: TRBD1; V: TRBV6-5; size: .; CDR3: CASRGDRRNEYF; DNA: TGTGCCAGCAGGGGGGACAGACGTAACGAGTACTTC
J: TRBJ2-3; D: .; V: TRBV18; size: .; CDR3: CASSPTTDTQYF; DNA: TGTGCCAGCTCACCAACGACAGATACGCAGTATTTT
J: TRBJ1-2; D: TRBD1; V: TRBV6-6; size: .; CDR3: CASSPPGTGGAYGYTF; DNA: TGTGCCAGCAGTCCCCCCGGGACAGGGGGCGCATATGGCTACACCTTC
J: TRBJ1-2; D: .; V: TRBV2; size: once; CDR3: CASSEDREGYTF; DNA: TGTGCCAGCAGTGAAGACAGGGAGGGCTACACCTTC
J: TRBJ1-1; D: .; V: TRBV5-4; size: .; CDR3: CASSSEGHRNEAFF; DNA: TGTGCCAGCAGCTCGGAGGGACACCGAAATGAAGCTTTCTTT
J: TRBJ2-7; D: .; V: TRBV12-3/TRBV12-4; size: .; CDR3: CASSFTGGEQYF; DNA: TGTGCCAGCAGTTTTACTGGGGGAGAGCAGTACTTC
J: TRBJ1-2; D: .; V: TRBV3-1/TRBV3-2; size: .; CDR3: CASSQDLVIRGYTF; DNA: TGTGCCAGCAGCCAAGATCTGGTCATCCGGGGCTACACCTTC
J: TRBJ1-1; D: .; V: TRBV5-6; size: .; CDR3: CASTWRGSTEAFF; DNA: TGTGCCAGCACCTGGAGGGGCAGCACTGAAGCTTTCTTT
J: TRBJ2-3; D: .; V: TRBV4-1; size: .; CDR3: CASSHDRWSTDTQYF; DNA: TGCGCCAGCAGCCACGACAGGTGGAGCACAGATACGCAGTATTTT
J: TRBJ1-2; D: TRBD1; V: TRBV14; size: .; CDR3: CASSQARGHGYGYTF; DNA: TGTGCCAGCAGCCAAGCCAGGGGGCACGGCTATGGCTACACCTTC
J: TRBJ2-5; D: .; V: TRBV3-1/TRBV3-2; size: .; CDR3: CASSQFLETQYF; DNA: TGTGCCAGCAGTCAATTCTTAGAGACCCAGTACTTC
J: TRBJ1-3; D: TRBD1; V: TRBV18; size: .; CDR3: CASAPGTGTGNTIYF; DNA: TGTGCCAGTGCTCCGGGGACAGGGACTGGAAACACCATATATTTT
J: TRBJ2-5; D: .; V: TRBV9; size: .; CDR3: CASSVGGTETQYF; DNA: TGTGCCAGCAGCGTAGGTGGGACAGAGACCCAGTACTTC